One TCR beta chain is described in this entry. The CDR3 totals 15 residues. The ends were cut back, 8 bases at V and 2 bases at J, with 15 bases in the middle. Germline V gene sequence: CDR1 MNHEY, CDR2 SMNVEV (reference sequence). The data derive from a study of blood T cell repertoires in COVID-19. Per the original methods: The assay estimated nucleated cells by amplifying reference gene primers. The data were produced by immunoSEQ multiplex PCR, yet TCRdb's version contains in-frame clones alone and is incomplete. Clone size and the V and J calls come from that table; the DNA yielded D and trimming. The table lists 260,000 or so clones, around 83% of them singletons.

The receptor comes from a man older than 75 with acute or convalescent COVID-19. The J gene is TRBJ2-2, the V gene TRBV27; maybe TRBD2 (6 bases). The specimen sequenced was peripheral blood. CDR3 region: CASGEDYANTGELFF. Written as DNA, the CDR3 is TGTGCCAGCGGAGAGGACTACGCCAACACCGGGGAGCTGTTTTTT.